The 5 T cell receptor beta chains reported below all come from one sample, sequenced in a study of shared clonotypes between healthy human individuals. Clones were sequenced by immunoSEQ multiplex PCR, and TCRdb holds only the in-frame ones, with some missing. Seen here are 500,000 to 700,000 clones, roughly 96% observed once, and the top ten hold approximately 0.12%. CD45RO-negative, CCR7-selected cells formed the naive CD8 fraction, which excluded terminally differentiated effector memory CD45RA+ cells. The sample was naive CD8+ T cells sorted from blood. Source of these receptors: a woman in her 30s in good health.

V is TRBV5-6 and J is TRBJ2-7; TRBD2 agrees at 10 bases. V trimming: 2 bases; J trimming: 1 base; junction bases outside the gene matches: 9. Germline CDR1 is SGHDT and CDR2 is YYEEEE. This CDR3 contains 17 residues. The CDR3 nucleotides read TGTGCCAGCAGCTTAAAAAAGGGACTAGCGAGATCCTACGAGCAGTACTTC. It translates to CASSLKKGLARSYEQYF.

The genes are TRBV11-2 and TRBJ2-7; 8 positions match TRBD2. Germline CDR1 reads SGHAT; CDR2 reads FQNNGV. The CDR3 totals 14 residues. The J segment lost 7 bases and the V segment lost 6 bases, leaving 11 bases of the junction unmatched. The CDR3 protein is CASRSSGIPGEQYF. CDR3 nucleotide sequence: TGTGCCAGCAGAAGTAGCGGGATCCCCGGGGAGCAGTACTTC. Full variable domain (missing parts from reference TRBV11-2 and TRBJ2-7): EAGVAQSPRYKIIEKRQSVAFWCNPISGHATLYWYQQILGQGPKLLIQFQNNGVVDDSQLPKDRFSAERLKGVDSTLKIQPAKLEDSAVYLCASRSSGIPGEQYFGPGTRLTVT.

This chain links TRBV19 with TRBJ2-2; TRBD1 aligns across 8 bases. V gave up 10 bases and J gave up 1 base; unmatched junction bases: 8. Germline CDR1 LNHDA, CDR2 SQIVND (reference sequence). The CDR3 loop spans 15 amino acids. The CDR3 sequence: CATTRGTGNTGELFF. In DNA form, the CDR3 reads TGTGCCACTACCCGGGGGACAGGGAACACCGGGGAGCTGTTTTTT.

The chain combines TRBV11-2 with TRBJ2-3; 10 bases are shared with TRBD2. CDR3 length: 14 residues. Germline CDR1 is SGHAT and CDR2 is FQNNGV. The V gene end was trimmed by 5 bases and the J gene end by 5 bases; junction bases not matched to a gene: 4. CDR3 in DNA: TGTGCCAGCAGCCTAGCGGGAGAGGGAGATACGCAGTATTTT. Residues: CASSLAGEGDTQYF.

With regard to this clone: Other DNA sequences in this specimen translate into the identical CDR3. The chain combines TRBV19 with TRBJ1-6, with D tentatively TRBD1 (5 bases). The germline V and J ends were trimmed by 3 bases and 6 bases, with 9 bases remaining between them. CDR3 size: 14 residues. CDR1 is LNHDA and CDR2 is SQIVND in the germline V gene (reference sequence). CDR3 amino acids: CASSIGQGNSPLHF. The CDR3 DNA reads TGTGCCAGTAGTATTGGCCAGGGTAATTCACCCCTCCACTTT. The full variable domain, in which reference TRBV19 and TRBJ1-6 provide the parts outside the CDR3, is DGGITQSPKYLFRKEGQNVTLSCEQNLNHDAMYWYRQDPGQGLRLIYYSQIVNDFQKGDIAEGYSVSREKKESFPLTVTSAQKNPTAFYLCASSIGQGNSPLHFGNGTRLTVT.